Below are 21 T cell receptor beta chains sequenced from a single sample in a study of shared clonotypes between healthy human individuals. This table comes from immunoSEQ multiplex PCR, and its TCRdb copy is limited to in-frame clones, with some not included. The table lists millions of clones, approximately 95% of them singletons. The sample taken for sequencing was naive CD4+ T cells from PBMCs. Noted subset: CD45RA+ positively selected. The receptors originated from a man aged 18-30 years in good health. Some clones in this sample may be carry-over from other donors' samples.

This rearrangement joins TRBV25-1 to TRBJ2-7; the D gene could be TRBD1 or TRBD2 (5 bases each). The V and J ends lost 6 bases and 5 bases respectively, with 20 bases between them. Germline-derived CDR1 and CDR2 are MGHDK and SYGVNS. The CDR3 sequence is 15 residues long. CDR3 residues: CASSPRDGGPNEQYF. The CDR3 DNA reads as TGTGCCAGCAGCCCCAGGGACGGCGGCCCCAACGAGCAGTACTTC.

This clone occurred once. This CDR3 is CASSSTGEAKNIQYF. Written as DNA, the CDR3 is TGTGCCAGCAGTTCCACAGGGGAGGCCAAAAACATTCAGTACTTC. The chain has TRBV28 and TRBJ2-4, with 7 bases fitting TRBD1. V trimming: 4 bases; J trimming: 1 base; junction bases outside the gene matches: 4. This CDR3 contains 15 residues. Germline CDR1 reads MDHEN; CDR2 reads SYDVKM.

The chain combines TRBV11-2 with TRBJ1-1; D not certain. Germline loops: CDR1 SGHAT, CDR2 FQNNGV. V was shortened by 4 bases and J by 1 base, with 10 bases between the two germline ends. The CDR3 covers 14 residues. As DNA, the CDR3 is TGTGCCAGCAGCTCCCTCGTTTGGAACACTGAAGCTTTCTTT. Its protein product is CASSSLVWNTEAFF. Full variable domain (outside the CDR3, taken from reference TRBV11-2 and TRBJ1-1): EAGVAQSPRYKIIEKRQSVAFWCNPISGHATLYWYQQILGQGPKLLIQFQNNGVVDDSQLPKDRFSAERLKGVDSTLKIQPAKLEDSAVYLCASSSLVWNTEAFFGQGTRLTVV.

CDR3 in amino acids: CASSDTLGWGANVLTF. The CDR3 region has the DNA TGTGCCAGCAGCGACACCCTGGGGTGGGGGGCCAACGTCCTGACTTTC. The chain employs TRBV9 and TRBJ2-6; no reliable D call. V was shortened by 3 bases and J by 4 bases, with 14 bases between the two germline ends. Germline lookup yields CDR1 SGDLS and CDR2 YYNGEE. This CDR3 region has 16 residues.

On this clone itself: The same CDR3 can be traced to other DNA sequences in this sample. This chain uses TRBV18 with TRBJ2-2; D is undetermined. Trimming removed 6 bases from V and 2 bases from J, with 7 bases in between. Germline V gene sequence: CDR1 KGHSH, CDR2 LQKENI. The CDR3 consists of 13 residues. The CDR3 loop reads CASSPSNTGELFF. The CDR3 bases are TGTGCCAGCTCGCCAAGTAACACCGGGGAGCTGTTTTTT.

The chain links TRBV6-1 to TRBJ2-7; 10 nucleotides line up with TRBD1. This CDR3 is 16 amino acids long. CDR1 and CDR2 (germline): MNHNS, SASEGT. With 4 bases clipped from V and 6 bases from J, the junction kept 12 bases outside the gene matches. CDR3 coding DNA: TGTGCCAGCAGTGTGATGCCCTCGGACAGGGGGTTCGAGCAGTACTTC. Amino acids: CASSVMPSDRGFEQYF.

The CDR3 DNA reads as TGTGCCAGCAGTTGGACTAGCGGAAAAGAGACCCAGTACTTC. Protein: CASSWTSGKETQYF. The rearrangement uses TRBV6-1 and TRBJ2-5; 10 nucleotides agree with TRBD2. The germline V gene has CDR1 MNHNS and CDR2 SASEGT. The ends lost 5 bases at V and 3 bases at J; junction bases unmatched: 3. The CDR3 sequence is 14 residues long.

This chain uses TRBV28 with TRBJ2-7, with 8 bases that match TRBD1. Trimming at V came to 7 bases and at J to 4 bases, leaving 9 bases not matched to a gene. The CDR3 has 14 residues. Germline CDR1 MDHEN, CDR2 SYDVKM. CDR3: CASNTGQGGYEQYF. The CDR3 bases are TGTGCCAGCAACACTGGACAGGGTGGATACGAGCAGTACTTC.

The table lists this clone with a few counts. Other DNA sequences in the same sample also yield this CDR3. The chain is built from TRBV18 and TRBJ1-2, with D unclear. V lost 0 bases and J lost 2, with 4 bases in between. This CDR3 is built from 13 residues. Germline assignment: CDR1 KGHSH and CDR2 LQKENI. CDR3 DNA sequence: TGTGCCAGCTCACCACCAGGGAACTATGGCTACACCTTC. Translating gives CASSPPGNYGYTF.

The chain has TRBV12-5 and TRBJ2-1, with 8 bases aligning to TRBD1. V dropped 4 bases and J dropped 3; count of bases not matched to a gene: 8. This CDR3 contains 16 residues. In germline, CDR1 is LGHNT, CDR2 FRNRAP. The CDR3 DNA reads TGTGCTAGTGGTTCCACGACAGGGGCGGACTACAATGAGCAGTTCTTC. It is translated as CASGSTTGADYNEQFF.

The chain joins TRBV5-1 to TRBJ2-7; 12 bases fit TRBD1. Germline V gene data show CDR1 as SGHRS and CDR2 as YFSETQ. The CDR3 extends over 13 amino acids. V trimming: 6 bases; J trimming: 6 bases; junction bases outside the gene matches: 4. The CDR3, as DNA: TGCGCCAGCACACGGGACAGGGGGCCCGAGCAGTACTTC. This codes for CASTRDRGPEQYF.

This clone was counted only a few times. The chain recombines TRBV18 with TRBJ1-1; D is uncertain. Germline V CDR1 and CDR2: KGHSH, LQKENI. V lost 3 bases and J 8 bases, leaving 13 bases between the germline ends. CDR3 length equals 13 residues. The CDR3, as DNA: TGTGCCAGCTCACCTTCGATCGATGGGGAAGCTTTCTTT. It encodes CASSPSIDGEAFF.

The CDR3 region has the DNA TGTGCCAGCAGCGTAGGCAGGGGTCATAATGAGCAGTTCTTC. It specifies CASSVGRGHNEQFF. V is TRBV9 and J is TRBJ2-1, with D perhaps matching TRBD1 (6 bases). Trimming removed 0 bases from V and 7 bases from J, with 11 bases in between. CDR1 and CDR2 from the germline V gene are SGDLS and YYNGEE. CDR3 length: 14 amino acids.

The rearrangement joins TRBV29-1 to TRBJ1-3; maybe TRBD1 (5 bases). Trimming took 6 bases from V and 2 from J, leaving 14 bases between them. Germline loops: CDR1 SQVTM, CDR2 ANQGSEA. This CDR3 comprises 14 residues. The CDR3 is CSVKAKGPGNTIYF. The CDR3 coding sequence is TGCAGCGTCAAGGCCAAGGGGCCTGGAAACACCATATATTTT.

The rearrangement uses TRBV5-6 and TRBJ1-1; the D gene is possibly TRBD1 (6 bases). The CDR3 length is 15 residues. Germline V gene sequence: CDR1 SGHDT, CDR2 YYEEEE. Trimming removed 1 base at V and 1 base at J, with 11 bases between. DNA for the CDR3: TGTGCCAGCAGCTTGATGGCGGACAGGAACACTGAAGCTTTCTTT. Encoded protein: CASSLMADRNTEAFF.

This chain uses TRBV7-2 with TRBJ2-1, with D unclear. Trimming removed 1 base from V and 9 bases from J, with 16 bases in between. In germline, CDR1 is SGHTA, CDR2 FQGNSA. The CDR3 runs to 15 residues. The CDR3 sequence: CASSLDTLDRGEQFF. The CDR3 bases are TGTGCCAGCAGCTTAGATACGTTAGATCGTGGTGAGCAGTTCTTC. Full variable domain (remainder filled in from reference TRBV7-2 and TRBJ2-1): GAGVSQSPSNKVTEKGKDVELRCDPISGHTALYWYRQSLGQGLEFLIYFQGNSAPDKSGLPSDRFSAERTGGSVSTLTIQRTQQEDSAVYLCASSLDTLDRGEQFFGPGTRLTVL.

J is TRBJ1-1 and V is TRBV29-1, with a weak D call TRBD1 (5 bases). Germline values: CDR1 SQVTM, CDR2 ANQGSEA. V was pared by 6 bases and J by 6 bases, with 23 bases between. The CDR3 is 15 amino acids. The CDR3, as DNA: TGCAGCGTCCCCCAGGGACGTCGGGAGGGACCTGAAGCTTTCTTT. It is translated as CSVPQGRREGPEAFF.

The V call is TRBV30, the J call TRBJ2-3; a possible D gene is TRBD2 (6 bases). Germline loops: CDR1 GTSNPN, CDR2 SVGIG (reference sequence). The V and J ends lost 1 base and 2 bases respectively, with 13 bases between them. This CDR3 is built from 15 residues. CDR3 sequence reads: CAWSAPGLTTDTQYF. CDR3 nucleotides: TGTGCCTGGAGTGCCCCGGGACTCACCACAGATACGCAGTATTTT.

This chain connects TRBV19 to TRBJ1-3, with D possibly matching TRBD1 (6 bases). CDR1 is LNHDA, CDR2 SQIVND, per germline (reference sequence). CDR3 length: 16 amino acids. V was pared by 4 bases and J by 2 bases, with 15 bases between. As DNA, the CDR3 is TGTGCCAGTAGTAGTCCGGGGGGCCCGACTGGAAACACCATATATTTT. It encodes CASSSPGGPTGNTIYF.

This chain links TRBV2 with TRBJ1-1; perhaps TRBD1 as D (5 bases). The CDR3 totals 12 residues. V was shortened by 11 bases and J by 8 bases, with 18 bases between the two germline ends. Germline V gene data show CDR1 as SNHLY and CDR2 as FYNNEI. CDR3 DNA sequence: TGTGCCCCGGGGCAGAGAAATACAGAAGCTTTCTTT. This encodes CAPGQRNTEAFF.

Of note for this clone: Other DNA sequences in the same sample also yield this CDR3. The chain combines TRBV2 with TRBJ2-7; D is uncertain. The germline gives CDR1 SNHLY, CDR2 FYNNEI. The ends were cut back, 4 bases at V and 3 bases at J, with 4 bases in the middle. This CDR3 contains 11 residues. CDR3 residues: CASSGNYEQYF. CDR3 DNA: TGTGCCAGCAGTGGCAACTACGAGCAGTACTTC.